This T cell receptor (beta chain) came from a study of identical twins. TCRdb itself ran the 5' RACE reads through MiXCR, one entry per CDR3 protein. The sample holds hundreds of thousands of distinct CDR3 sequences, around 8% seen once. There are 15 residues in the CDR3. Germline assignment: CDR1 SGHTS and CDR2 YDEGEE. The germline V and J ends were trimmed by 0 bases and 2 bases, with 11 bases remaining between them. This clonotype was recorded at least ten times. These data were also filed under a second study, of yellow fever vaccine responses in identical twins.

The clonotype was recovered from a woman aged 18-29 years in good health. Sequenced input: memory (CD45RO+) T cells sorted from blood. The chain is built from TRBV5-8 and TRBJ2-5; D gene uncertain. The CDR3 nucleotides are TGTGCCAGCAGCTTGGGGACCTCCGCTCAAGAGACCCAGTACTTC. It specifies CASSLGTSAQETQYF.